The T cell receptor beta chain described here comes from a study of identical twins. TCRdb reprocessed the 5' RACE reads with MiXCR, giving one entry per CDR3 protein. This table has about 530,000 distinct CDR3 sequences, 20% to 25% appearing once. Germline values: CDR1 LNHNV, CDR2 YYDKDF (reference sequence). The CDR3 length is 13 residues. Trimming took off 1 base at V and 3 bases at J, with 6 bases between the two ends. These data were also reused for a study on yellow fever vaccine responses in identical twins.

The sample was CD4+ T cells sorted from blood. This receptor was identified in a young woman in good health. The chain couples TRBV15 to TRBJ2-5; unclear D gene. CDR3: CATSRGPKETQYF. CDR3 coding DNA: TGTGCCACCAGCAGAGGACCGAAAGAGACCCAGTACTTC.